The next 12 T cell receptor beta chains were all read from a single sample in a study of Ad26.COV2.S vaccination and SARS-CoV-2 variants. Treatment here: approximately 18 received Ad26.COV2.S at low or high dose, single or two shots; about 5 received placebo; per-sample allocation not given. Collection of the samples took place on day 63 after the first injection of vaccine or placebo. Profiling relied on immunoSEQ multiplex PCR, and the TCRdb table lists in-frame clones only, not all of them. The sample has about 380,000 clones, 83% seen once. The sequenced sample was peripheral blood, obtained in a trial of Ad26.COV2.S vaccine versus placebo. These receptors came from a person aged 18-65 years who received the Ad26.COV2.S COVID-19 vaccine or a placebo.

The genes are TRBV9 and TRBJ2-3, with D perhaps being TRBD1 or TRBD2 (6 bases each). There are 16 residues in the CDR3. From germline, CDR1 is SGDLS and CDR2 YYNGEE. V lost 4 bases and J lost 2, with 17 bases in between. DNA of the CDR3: TGTGCCAGCAGCCCACGGGGGCTACTTAACACAGATACGCAGTATTTT. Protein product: CASSPRGLLNTDTQYF.

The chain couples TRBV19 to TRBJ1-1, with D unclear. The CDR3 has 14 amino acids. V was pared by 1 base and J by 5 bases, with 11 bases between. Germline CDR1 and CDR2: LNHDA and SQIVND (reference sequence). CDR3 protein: CASSIAGIRTEAFF. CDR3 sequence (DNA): TGTGCCAGTAGTATAGCTGGGATACGGACTGAAGCTTTCTTT.

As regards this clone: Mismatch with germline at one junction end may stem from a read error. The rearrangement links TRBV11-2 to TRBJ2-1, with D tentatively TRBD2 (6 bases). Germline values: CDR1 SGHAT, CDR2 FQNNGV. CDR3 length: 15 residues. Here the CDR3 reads CASSRTGDSDNEQFF. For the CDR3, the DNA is TGTGCCAGCAGCCGGACCGGGGACTCCGACAATGAGCAGTTCTTC.

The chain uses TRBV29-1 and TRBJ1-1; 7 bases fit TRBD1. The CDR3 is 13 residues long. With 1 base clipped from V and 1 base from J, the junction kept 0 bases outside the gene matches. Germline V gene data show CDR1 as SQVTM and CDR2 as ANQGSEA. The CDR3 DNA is TGCAGCGTTGAAGGGACAGGGAACACTGAAGCTTTCTTT. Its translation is CSVEGTGNTEAFF.

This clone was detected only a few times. For the CDR3, the DNA is TGTGCCAGCAGCCCTCTCCTTAATCAGCCCCAGCATTTT. Its translation: CASSPLLNQPQHF. The V call is TRBV6-2 or TRBV6-3, the J call TRBJ1-5; D is unclear. Looked up from germline, CDR1 is MNHEY and CDR2 is SVGEGT. V dropped 6 bases and J dropped 4 bases, with 10 bases sitting between them. The CDR3 is 13 amino acids.

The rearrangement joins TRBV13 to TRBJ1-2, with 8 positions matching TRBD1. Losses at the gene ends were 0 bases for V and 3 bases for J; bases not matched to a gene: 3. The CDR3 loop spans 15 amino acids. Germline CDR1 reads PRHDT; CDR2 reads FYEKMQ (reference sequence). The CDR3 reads CASSLGGQADYGYTF. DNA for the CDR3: TGTGCCAGCAGCTTAGGGGGACAGGCGGACTATGGCTACACCTTC. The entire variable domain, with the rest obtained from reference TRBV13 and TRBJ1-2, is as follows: AAGVIQSPRHLIKEKRETATLKCYPIPRHDTVYWYQQGPGQDPQFLISFYEKMQSDKGSIPDRFSAQQFSDYHSELNMSSLELGDSALYFCASSLGGQADYGYTFGSGTRLTVV.

The DNA for the CDR3 is TGTGCCAGCAGCGTTAGCGGGAGGGCCAGCGAGCAGTACTTC. It encodes CASSVSGRASEQYF. J is TRBJ2-7 and V is TRBV9, with TRBD2 identical over 11 bases. J lost 6 bases, V lost 2 bases, and 4 bases had no gene match. CDR1 and CDR2 from the germline V gene are SGDLS and YYNGEE. This CDR3 has 14 residues.

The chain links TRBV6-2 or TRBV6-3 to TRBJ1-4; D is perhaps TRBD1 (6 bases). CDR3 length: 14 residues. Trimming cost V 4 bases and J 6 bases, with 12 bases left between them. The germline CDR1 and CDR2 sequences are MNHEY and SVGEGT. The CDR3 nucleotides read TGTGCCAGCAGTTGGTGGGGGGCGGATGAAAAACTGTTTTTT. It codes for CASSWWGADEKLFF.

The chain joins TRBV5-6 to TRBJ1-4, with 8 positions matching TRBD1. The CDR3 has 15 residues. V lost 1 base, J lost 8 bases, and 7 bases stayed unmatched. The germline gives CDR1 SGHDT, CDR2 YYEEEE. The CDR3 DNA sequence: TGTGCCAGCAGCTTGATCCGCCAGGGGGCAGAAAAACTGTTTTTT. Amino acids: CASSLIRQGAEKLFF.

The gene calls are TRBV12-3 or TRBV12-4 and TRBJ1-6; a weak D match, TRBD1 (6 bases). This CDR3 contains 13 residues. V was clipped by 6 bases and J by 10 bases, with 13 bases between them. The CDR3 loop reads CASRDSPQSPLHF. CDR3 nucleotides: TGTGCCAGCAGGGACAGTCCTCAATCACCCCTCCACTTT.

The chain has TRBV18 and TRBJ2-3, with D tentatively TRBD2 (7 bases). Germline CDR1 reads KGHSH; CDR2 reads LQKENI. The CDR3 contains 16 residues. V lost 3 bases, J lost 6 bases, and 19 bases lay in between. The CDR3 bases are TGTGCCAGCTCACCCTCCTATGGGGGGGCTACCGATACGCAGTATTTT. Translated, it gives CASSPSYGGATDTQYF.

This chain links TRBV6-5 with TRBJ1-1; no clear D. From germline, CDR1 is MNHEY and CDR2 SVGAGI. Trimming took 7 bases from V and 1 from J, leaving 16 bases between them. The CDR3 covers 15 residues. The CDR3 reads CASNFLRPPNTEAFF. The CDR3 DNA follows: TGTGCCAGCAACTTCCTCAGGCCCCCGAACACTGAAGCTTTCTTT.